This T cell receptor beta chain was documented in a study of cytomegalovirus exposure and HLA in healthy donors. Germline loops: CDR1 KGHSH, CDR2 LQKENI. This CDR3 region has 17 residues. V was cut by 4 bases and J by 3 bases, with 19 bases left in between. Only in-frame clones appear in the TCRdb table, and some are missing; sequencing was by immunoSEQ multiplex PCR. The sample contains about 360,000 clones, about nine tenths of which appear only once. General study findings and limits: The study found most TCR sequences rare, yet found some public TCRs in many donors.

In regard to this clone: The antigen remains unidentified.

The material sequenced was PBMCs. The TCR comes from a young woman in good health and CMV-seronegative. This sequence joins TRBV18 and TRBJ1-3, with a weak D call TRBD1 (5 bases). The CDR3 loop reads CASSLTGGGSRGNTIYF. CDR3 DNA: TGTGCCAGCTCACTCACGGGGGGTGGCTCTCGTGGAAACACCATATATTTT.